This T cell receptor (beta chain) was observed in a study of read filtering for tumor transcriptome and immune sequencing. On the study more broadly: Whole-transcriptome libraries were prepared after DNase treatment. RNA-seq yielded only about 75 to 1273 TCR reads, IR-seq about 4 to 10.27 million. The study, taken as a whole, reports: The CD138-negative fraction was mixed bone marrow immune cells, not pure T cells.

To note about this clonotype: Its matching antigen is unknown.

Germline V gene data show CDR1 as DFQATT and CDR2 as SNEGSKA (reference sequence). Trimming took off 4 bases at V and 1 base at J, with 23 bases between the two ends. The CDR3 covers 19 residues. This library used roughly 400 ng RNA and molecular barcoded adaptors spanning alpha/delta and beta/gamma chains. TCRdb re-analysed the reads in MiXCR, keeping a single row per CDR3 protein. In the table there are roughly 38,000 distinct CDR3 sequences, approximately 15% of which are singletons. The clonotype originates from a donor over 35 with multiple myeloma. Sequencing input: a population of CD138-negative cells sorted from bone marrow. V is TRBV20-1 and J is TRBJ2-6; D assignment may be TRBD1 or TRBD2 (7 bases each). This CDR3 is CSATRIQGGGESGANVLTF. The CDR3 DNA is TGCAGTGCTACCCGGATCCAGGGAGGGGGCGAATCTGGGGCCAACGTCCTGACTTTC.